A single sample is the source of the 11 T cell receptor beta chains below, sequenced in a study of shared clonotypes between healthy human individuals. The assay was immunoSEQ multiplex PCR, and TCRdb's table has in-frame clones only and misses some. The sample contains 450,000 to 650,000 clones, around 78% of which appear only once. Sequencing was done on a sample of PBMCs. The receptors come from a woman in her thirties or forties in good health. Some clones in this sample may be carry-over from other donors' samples.

V usage is TRBV10-3 and J usage is TRBJ1-5; D is perhaps TRBD1 (5 bases). This CDR3 comprises 15 residues. Germline V lookup: CDR1 ENHRY, CDR2 SYGVKD. Trimming left V 6 bases short and J 5 bases short, with 17 bases between. CDR3 nucleotides: TGTGCCATCAGGGACGACGGGACCCAATATCAGCCCCAGCATTTT. This translates into CAIRDDGTQYQPQHF.

The chain recombines TRBV5-4 with TRBJ2-7; tentative D call: TRBD2 (6 bases). The CDR3 is 15 residues long. Trimming cost V 1 base and J 1 base, with 12 bases left between them. CDR1 and CDR2 from the germline V gene are SGHNT and YYREEE (reference sequence). CDR3 bases: TGTGCCAGCAGCTTGCCTGGGACTTCATCCTACGAGCAGTACTTC. Its translation: CASSLPGTSSYEQYF.

The CDR3 sequence is CATSRDSGAYNEQFF. The CDR3 bases are TGTGCCACCAGCAGAGATAGTGGGGCCTACAATGAGCAGTTCTTC. The V and J genes are TRBV15 and TRBJ2-1; D call uncertain. The ends were cut back, 0 bases at V and 2 bases at J, with 8 bases in the middle. The germline CDR1 and CDR2 sequences are LNHNV and YYDKDF (reference sequence). The CDR3 spans 15 residues.

The V and J genes are TRBV5-8 and TRBJ1-5; D uncertain. The germline V gene has CDR1 SGHTS and CDR2 YDEGEE. The CDR3 has 13 residues. The germline V and J ends were trimmed by 4 bases and 4 bases, with 9 bases remaining between them. In DNA form, the CDR3 reads TGTGCCAGCAGCCGGACCGCTAATCAGCCCCAGCATTTT. It is translated as CASSRTANQPQHF.

This sequence joins TRBV7-9 and TRBJ2-1; D gene ambiguous. CDR1 and CDR2 (germline): SEHNR, FQNEAQ (reference sequence). V lost 1 base and J lost 8, with 12 bases in between. The CDR3 runs to 14 residues. The CDR3 nucleotides read TGTGCCAGCAGCTTAGAAGCCAGGTTCGATGAGCAGTTCTTC. As protein: CASSLEARFDEQFF.

The V gene is TRBV9, the J gene TRBJ2-5; D unresolved. The CDR3 length is 13 residues. The germline V and J ends were trimmed by 0 bases and 2 bases, with 5 bases remaining between them. The germline V gene has CDR1 SGDLS and CDR2 YYNGEE. The CDR3 sequence is CASSVATQETQYF. As DNA, the CDR3 is TGTGCCAGCAGCGTAGCCACTCAAGAGACCCAGTACTTC. Full variable domain (rest looked up from reference TRBV9 and TRBJ2-5): DSGVTQTPKHLITATGQRVTLRCSPRSGDLSVYWYQQSLDQGLQFLIQYYNGEERAKGNILERFSAQQFPDLHSELNLSSLELGDSALYFCASSVATQETQYFGPGTRLLVL.

The table lists this clone with a few counts. A read error may be the cause here, since a much bigger clone is one base away. The same CDR3 is also encoded by other DNA sequences in this sample. In DNA, the CDR3 is TGCAGAGCGACGGGACAGGGAGGGCACGAGCAGTACTTC. This codes for CRATGQGGHEQYF. This chain joins TRBV29-1 and TRBJ2-7; 9 nucleotides line up with TRBD1. Looked up from germline, CDR1 is SQVTM and CDR2 is ANQGSEA. This CDR3 is 13 amino acids long.

This clone has a handful of counts. This CDR3 is also generated by other DNA sequences in the sample. The J gene is TRBJ1-5, the V gene TRBV27; 8 nucleotides match TRBD1. This CDR3 spans 13 amino acids. CDR1 is MNHEY, CDR2 SMNVEV, per germline (reference sequence). V shed 6 bases and J 6 bases; nucleotides not matched to a gene: 4. The CDR3 region is CASSGTGGQPQHF. The CDR3 DNA sequence: TGTGCCAGCAGCGGTACAGGGGGTCAGCCCCAGCATTTT.

This chain joins TRBV10-3 and TRBJ1-2; D not resolved. This CDR3 region has 16 residues. The germline V gene has CDR1 ENHRY and CDR2 SYGVKD. The V end lost 4 bases, the J end lost 1 base, and 16 bases lay between the germline ends. CDR3 DNA: TGTGCCATCAGTGGTGGTTCGGCGCAAATTAACTATGGCTACACCTTC. It yields the protein CAISGGSAQINYGYTF.

This rearrangement joins TRBV28 to TRBJ1-4; no firm D call. The CDR3 spans 14 residues. Germline CDR1 MDHEN, CDR2 SYDVKM. Trimming took off 6 bases at V and 3 bases at J, with 11 bases between the two ends. The CDR3 sequence: CASRLGEANEKLFF. The CDR3, as DNA: TGTGCCAGCAGATTAGGTGAAGCTAATGAAAAACTGTTTTTT.

The chain joins TRBV6-5 to TRBJ1-5; perhaps TRBD1 as D (6 bases). V was clipped by 2 bases and J by 2 bases, with 13 bases between them. CDR1 MNHEY and CDR2 SVGAGI come from the germline V gene. This CDR3 is 16 amino acids long. The CDR3 sequence is CASSYQTGYGNQPQHF. In DNA, the CDR3 is TGTGCCAGCAGTTACCAGACAGGATATGGCAATCAGCCCCAGCATTTT.